The rows below give T cell receptor beta chains drawn from one sample of a study of cytomegalovirus exposure and HLA in healthy donors. Data came from immunoSEQ multiplex PCR; TCRdb stores just in-frame clones and leaves some out. Of over 130,000 clones in the sample, 70% to 85% were seen once. Sequencing was performed on PBMCs. The receptors here all came from a young man in good health and CMV-seropositive. CDR3s include the opening cysteine and the closing phenylalanine or tryptophan. A D gene is named only where the DNA matches it firmly. Rows may omit the clone size; those that give it use once, few, many or a size class.

NA | TRBJ1-2 | TRBV10-3 | NA | 13 | CATQAYEGGGYTF | TGTGCCACCCAAGCGTATGAGGGTGGCGGCTACACCTTC
TRBD2 | TRBJ2-1 | TRBV2 | NA | 14 | CASSLAGGENEQFF | TGTGCCAGCAGTCTGGCGGGGGGTGAGAATGAGCAGTTCTTC
NA | TRBJ2-3 | TRBV6-1 | NA | 14 | CATQFGASTDTQYF | TGTGCCACCCAGTTTGGGGCTAGCACAGATACGCAGTATTTT
NA | TRBJ2-7 | TRBV7-2 | NA | 14 | CASSFNLARYEQYF | TGTGCCAGCAGCTTTAATCTAGCGAGGTACGAGCAGTACTTC
NA | TRBJ1-4 | TRBV6-5 | few | 15 | CASSYSRGNNEKLFF | TGTGCCAGCAGTTACTCGCGGGGGAATAATGAAAAACTGTTTTTT
TRBD1 | TRBJ2-2 | TRBV10-3 | NA | 16 | CAISESWTGDTGELFF | TGTGCCATCAGTGAGTCGTGGACAGGGGACACCGGGGAGCTGTTTTTT
NA | TRBJ2-2 | TRBV4-2 | NA | 17 | CASSQDIAGLPTGELFF | TGTGCCAGCAGCCAAGATATAGCAGGACTACCCACCGGGGAGCTGTTTTTT
TRBD2 | TRBJ2-5 | TRBV6-4 | NA | 16 | CASTGLAGDGQETQYF | TGTGCCAGCACCGGACTAGCGGGAGACGGCCAAGAGACCCAGTACTTC
TRBD2 | TRBJ2-1 | TRBV6-6 | NA | 13 | CAGSGTSVNEQFF | TGTGCCGGGTCCGGGACTAGCGTCAATGAGCAGTTCTTC
NA | TRBJ1-1 | TRBV6-5 | NA | 14 | CASSYSGANTEAFF | TGTGCCAGCAGTTACTCGGGGGCAAACACTGAAGCTTTCTTT
NA | TRBJ1-4 | TRBV27 | NA | 14 | CASSFEGFGEKLFF | TGTGCCAGCAGTTTTGAGGGTTTTGGTGAAAAACTGTTTTTT
NA | TRBJ2-7 | TRBV2 | once | 13 | CASSERNPYEQYF | TGTGCCAGCAGTGAGAGGAACCCCTACGAGCAGTACTTC
NA | TRBJ2-1 | TRBV5-1 | NA | 18 | CASSPLGGGDSSYNEQFF | TGCGCCAGCAGCCCCCTAGGGGGCGGGGACAGCTCCTACAATGAGCAGTTCTTC
NA | TRBJ2-7 | TRBV5-1 | NA | 14 | CASSLGSLENEQYF | TGCGCCAGCAGCTTGGGGTCCCTTGAGAACGAGCAGTACTTC
NA | TRBJ1-1 | TRBV15 | NA | 14 | CATSRSRGNTEAFF | TGTGCCACCAGCAGGTCCAGGGGGAACACTGAAGCTTTCTTT
NA | TRBJ2-2 | TRBV15 | NA | 16 | CATSRGSLARAGELFF | TGTGCCACCAGCAGAGGGTCACTAGCCAGGGCCGGGGAGCTGTTTTTT
NA | TRBJ1-1 | TRBV6-6 | NA | 15 | CASLNRGGAYTEAFF | TGTGCCAGCCTTAACCGAGGTGGGGCCTACACTGAAGCTTTCTTT
TRBD2 | TRBJ2-1 | TRBV7-2 | NA | 13 | CASSTGLAGEQFF | TGTGCCAGCAGCACGGGACTAGCGGGGGAGCAGTTCTTC
TRBD2 | TRBJ2-2 | TRBV2 | NA | 13 | CATPGGSGGELFF | TGTGCCACCCCGGGGGGGTCAGGCGGGGAGCTGTTTTTT
NA | TRBJ2-5 | TRBV7-9 | NA | 15 | CASSLAVTEEETQYF | TGTGCCAGCAGCTTAGCGGTGACAGAGGAAGAGACCCAGTACTTC
NA | TRBJ2-7 | TRBV15 | NA | 15 | CATSREGAGVYEQYF | TGTGCCACCAGCAGAGAGGGAGCAGGCGTCTACGAGCAGTACTTC
NA | TRBJ2-5 | TRBV27 | NA | 13 | CASSLQGPGTQYF | TGTGCCAGCAGTTTACAGGGTCCAGGGACCCAGTACTTC
NA | TRBJ1-3 | TRBV19 | NA | 16 | CASSPWRTSSGNTIYF | TGTGCCAGTAGTCCATGGAGAACGAGCTCTGGAAACACCATATATTTT
TRBD1 | TRBJ2-7 | TRBV5-1 | NA | 17 | CASSPRGQGIGENEQYF | TGCGCCAGCAGCCCCCGAGGACAGGGCATAGGGGAGAACGAGCAGTACTTC
TRBD2 | TRBJ2-1 | TRBV9 | NA | 16 | CASSVQPGGTYNEQFF | TGTGCCAGCAGCGTCCAACCGGGAGGAACCTACAATGAGCAGTTCTTC
NA | TRBJ1-5 | TRBV6-5 | NA | 14 | CASSRTSSNQPQHF | TGTGCCAGCTCCAGGACATCGAGCAATCAGCCCCAGCATTTT
NA | TRBJ2-5 | TRBV6-5 | few | 13 | CASSRLVRETQYF | TGTGCCAGCAGTAGACTAGTACGGGAGACCCAGTACTTC
TRBD1 | TRBJ2-7 | TRBV7-9 | NA | 13 | CASSDDRGDEQYF | TGTGCCAGCAGCGATGACAGGGGAGACGAGCAGTACTTC
NA | TRBJ1-3 | TRBV10-1 | NA | 14 | CASSAGSSGNTIYF | TGCGCCAGCAGTGCAGGGTCCTCTGGAAACACCATATATTTT
TRBD2 | TRBJ2-7 | TRBV7-3 | NA | 14 | CASSLAGAGYEQYF | TGTGCCAGCAGCTTAGCGGGAGCAGGGTACGAGCAGTACTTC
TRBD2 | TRBJ2-7 | TRBV5-6 | NA | 16 | CASSYLSGRAFDEQYF | TGTGCCAGCAGCTACCTAAGCGGGAGGGCCTTTGATGAGCAGTACTTC
TRBD2 | TRBJ2-1 | TRBV28 | NA | 18 | CASSLPGLAFTSYNEQFF | TGTGCCAGCAGTCTCCCTGGACTAGCCTTCACTTCCTACAATGAGCAGTTCTTC
NA | TRBJ1-1 | TRBV18 | NA | 15 | CASSPGQGLGTEAFF | TGTGCCAGCTCACCGGGGCAGGGGTTGGGGACTGAAGCTTTCTTT
TRBD1 | TRBJ1-4 | TRBV7-8 | NA | 17 | CASSRVPGQGAGEKLFF | TGTGCCAGCAGCCGTGTCCCGGGACAGGGGGCGGGAGAAAAACTGTTTTTT
TRBD2 | TRBJ2-7 | TRBV4-1 | once | 16 | CASSQDLAGVTYEQYF | TGCGCCAGCAGCCAAGACCTAGCGGGAGTCACCTACGAGCAGTACTTC
TRBD2 | TRBJ2-1 | TRBV29-1 | NA | 14 | CSVEGLAGNNEQFF | TGCAGCGTTGAGGGACTAGCGGGGAACAATGAGCAGTTCTTC
TRBD1 | TRBJ1-2 | TRBV6-1 | NA | 13 | CASNGQGGVGYTF | TGTGCCAGCAATGGACAGGGGGGGGTTGGCTACACCTTC
NA | TRBJ1-6 | TRBV7-9 | NA | 15 | CASSLAGGAGSPLHF | TGTGCCAGCAGCTTAGCGGGGGGTGCGGGTTCACCCCTCCACTTT
TRBD1 | TRBJ1-1 | TRBV28 | NA | 15 | CASSPQTGVDTEAFF | TGTGCCAGCAGTCCCCAGACAGGGGTGGACACTGAAGCTTTCTTT
NA | TRBJ1-5 | TRBV28 | NA | 14 | CASSPLTSDQPQHF | TGTGCCAGCAGCCCCCTGACGAGCGATCAGCCCCAGCATTTT
TRBD2 | TRBJ2-1 | TRBV7-8 | NA | 15 | CASRVGGGGYNEQFF | TGTGCCAGCAGAGTCGGGGGGGGAGGTTACAATGAGCAGTTCTTC
NA | TRBJ1-6 | TRBV5-1 | NA | 14 | CASSEGSGNSPLHF | TGCGCCAGCAGCGAGGGATCTGGTAATTCACCCCTCCACTTT
NA | TRBJ1-5 | TRBV27 | NA | 16 | CASSPQTGWGNQPQHF | TGTGCCAGCAGTCCCCAAACGGGGTGGGGCAATCAGCCCCAGCATTTT
TRBD2 | TRBJ2-1 | TRBV5-1 | NA | 16 | CASSLGRGLAGEEQFF | TGCGCCAGCAGCTTAGGGAGGGGACTAGCGGGAGAGGAGCAGTTCTTC
TRBD1 | TRBJ1-5 | TRBV28 | NA | 16 | CASRGQGGSSNQPQHF | TGTGCCAGCAGGGGACAGGGCGGTTCCAGCAATCAGCCCCAGCATTTT
TRBD2 | TRBJ2-3 | TRBV5-1 | NA | 15 | CASSLTTSVSDTQYF | TGCGCCAGCAGCTTGACGACTAGCGTTTCAGATACGCAGTATTTT
TRBD1 | TRBJ2-1 | TRBV19 | NA | 14 | CATLNRGDYNEQFF | TGTGCCACCCTGAACAGGGGGGACTACAATGAGCAGTTCTTC
NA | TRBJ2-7 | TRBV29-1 | NA | 13 | CSVDAGFNDEQYF | TGCAGCGTTGACGCGGGATTCAACGACGAGCAGTACTTC
NA | TRBJ2-3 | TRBV7-3 | NA | 16 | CASSLWGGADTDTQYF | TGTGCCAGCAGCTTATGGGGCGGGGCCGACACAGATACGCAGTATTTT
TRBD1 | TRBJ2-1 | TRBV6-5 | NA | 16 | CASSYSGTGSYNEQFF | TGTGCCAGCAGTTACTCAGGGACAGGATCCTACAATGAGCAGTTCTTC
TRBD2 | TRBJ2-2 | TRBV18 | NA | 16 | CASSPMIAGNTGELFF | TGTGCCAGCTCACCAATGATAGCGGGGAACACCGGGGAGCTGTTTTTT
NA | TRBJ1-1 | TRBV7-9 | NA | 13 | CASGPGGGTEAFF | TGTGCCAGCGGTCCGGGGGGGGGCACTGAAGCTTTCTTT